The clone carrying this TCR beta chain was detected a few times. This entry belongs to a study of human T cells and chemical hapten exposure. Study background: Patch tests applied 0.01% DPC to the upper back, read at 6 days.

Time point indicated: pre-sensitization, week 0. Treatment in this sample: therapeutic diphenylcyclopropenone sensitization with weekly scalp DPC. TCRdb called the RACE reads again in MiXCR, with one record for every CDR3 protein. The data show around 110,000 distinct CDR3 sequences, with approximately 12% seen just once and 1.6% held by the top ten. V was clipped by 3 bases and J by 4 bases, with 12 bases between them. CDR3 length: 14 residues. From germline, CDR1 is MDHEN and CDR2 SYDVKM. Source: whole blood, taken in connection with sensitization to the hapten diphenylcyclopropenone (DPC). The chain joins TRBV28 to TRBJ1-2; D possibly corresponds to TRBD1 (5 bases). The clonotype was recovered from a woman aged 50 to 60 with alopecia areata. Some clones in this sample may be carry-over from other donors' samples. The CDR3 spells CASSLVAGTYGYTF. The CDR3 region has the DNA TGTGCCAGCAGTTTGGTAGCAGGGACCTATGGCTACACCTTC.